This TCR beta chain was sequenced in a study of neurological immune-mediated disorders. As concerns this clonotype: Its cognate antigen is unknown. Just one base apart from a much larger clone, this may be a read error. The CDR3 end shows no conserved phenylalanine or tryptophan, and so a read error is likely.

Template-switch 5'RACE cDNA synthesis added a 10-nucleotide unique molecular identifier. In TCRdb, the 5' RACE reads were re-called with MiXCR into one record per CDR3 protein. The top ten hold around 7% of the sample, which has some 19,000 distinct CDR3 sequences, about 18% seen once. Study-wide findings and caveats: No CDR3 amino acid sequences were shared by expanded clones across subjects, suggesting private repertoires in all groups. Phylogenetic grouping assigned the repertoires of 18 of 34 multiple sclerosis patients to a single related-CDR3 cluster, representing a possible signature.

The sorted libraries drew on roughly 1 million T cells that were CD4+ or CD8+. Trimming took off 5 bases at V and 2 bases at J, with 6 bases between the two ends. The CDR3 loop spans 12 amino acids. The chain recombines TRBV12-3 or TRBV12-4 with TRBJ1-2; D is uncertain. The sample taken for sequencing was CD8+ T cells from blood. The TCR sequence derives from a woman aged 18-29 years with multiple sclerosis. Here the CDR3 reads CASSEKNYGYTL. CDR3 DNA: TGTGCCAGCAGTGAGAAGAACTATGGCTACACCCTC.